This TCR beta chain was sequenced during a study of graft-versus-host responses after intestinal transplantation. Overall study results and limits: Researchers found GvH clones in recipient marrow, and some showed up first in ileum or blood.

Assay used: immunoSEQ multiplex PCR; TCRdb lists only in-frame clones, some missing. The sample lists about 85,000 clones, 85% to 95% seen once, with 7.6% in the top ten. This clone was recorded once. Its specificity is unknown. The CDR3 spans 15 residues. Per the germline V gene, CDR1 is SGHVS and CDR2 is FNYEAQ. The chain has TRBV7-6 and TRBJ2-5, with 13 positions matching TRBD2. With the DNA end fitting TRBJ2-7 better, the J assignment may be wrong. Sequences were derived from unstimulated CD8+ T cells sorted from spleen or lymph node cells, sampled before transplant. This clonotype was obtained from a human donor who was the organ donor for an intestinal transplant. CDR3 residues: CASSPGLAGVNEQYF. For the CDR3, the DNA is TGTGCCAGCAGTCCCGGACTAGCGGGAGTCAACGAGCAGTACTTC.